The rows below give T cell receptor beta chains drawn from one sample of a study of blood T cell repertoires in COVID-19. TCRdb keeps only in-frame clones here, not all; method: immunoSEQ multiplex PCR. The sample includes approximately 360,000 clones, roughly four fifths of them seen just once. The sample consisted of PBMCs or T cells enriched from blood (not recorded which). Receptors originate from a woman aged 50 to 60 who had recovered from COVID-19. Both conserved end residues are part of each CDR3. A D gene is named only where the DNA matches it firmly. Rows give clone size only sometimes, using once, few, many, or a class for an expanded clone.

d_gene	j_gene	v_gene	abundance	CDR3aa	CDR3nt
NA	TRBJ1-1	TRBV5-1	NA	CASSFTGVNSRDTEAFF	TGCGCCAGCAGCTTTACAGGTGTTAACTCCAGGGACACTGAAGCTTTCTTT
TRBD1	TRBJ1-2	TRBV28	NA	CASSPRPGTDYGYTF	TGTGCCAGCAGTCCTCGACCCGGGACAGACTATGGCTACACCTTC
TRBD1	TRBJ2-5	TRBV3-1/TRBV3-2	NA	CASRRGRGQETQYF	TGTGCCAGCAGACGGGGCAGGGGGCAAGAGACCCAGTACTTC
TRBD1	TRBJ2-2	TRBV3-1/TRBV3-2	NA	CASSPGQGGTGELFF	TGTGCCAGCAGCCCGGGACAGGGTGGTACCGGGGAGCTGTTTTTT
NA	TRBJ2-7	TRBV27	NA	CASSHGPSSYEQYF	TGTGCCAGCAGTCATGGGCCTTCCTCCTACGAGCAGTACTTC
TRBD1	TRBJ1-2	TRBV20-1	NA	CIHRGRDGYTF	TGCATTCACAGGGGGCGCGATGGCTACACCTTC
NA	TRBJ1-5	TRBV7-2	NA	CASSQRGLNQPQHF	TGTGCCAGCAGCCAGAGGGGGTTAAATCAGCCCCAGCATTTT
NA	TRBJ2-1	TRBV9	NA	CASSGSAPSYNEQFF	TGTGCCAGCAGCGGGAGTGCCCCTTCCTACAATGAGCAGTTCTTC
NA	TRBJ1-1	TRBV11-2	once	CASSLPLAEPPNTEAFF	TGTGCCAGCAGCTTACCATTGGCAGAACCACCGAACACTGAAGCTTTCTTT
NA	TRBJ2-3	TRBV5-1	NA	CASSAGFLLEQDTQYF	TGCGCCAGCAGCGCGGGATTTCTTCTTGAACAGGATACGCAGTATTTT
NA	TRBJ1-4	TRBV18	NA	CASSLRQGEGEKLFF	TGTGCCAGCTCCCTGCGACAAGGGGAGGGTGAAAAACTGTTTTTT
TRBD1	TRBJ1-4	TRBV2	NA	CASSILGTGEYNEKLFF	TGTGCCAGCAGCATACTCGGGACAGGGGAATATAATGAAAAACTGTTTTTT
TRBD2	TRBJ2-7	TRBV4-2	NA	CASSQERTSFPYEQYF	TGTGCCAGCAGCCAAGAAAGGACTAGCTTCCCCTACGAGCAGTACTTC
TRBD2	TRBJ2-1	TRBV5-4	once	CASSFAASSGGNEQFF	TGTGCCAGCAGTTTCGCGGCGAGTAGCGGGGGCAATGAGCAGTTCTTC
NA	TRBJ2-2	TRBV6-2/TRBV6-3	NA	CASSRSPGELFF	TGTGCCAGCAGTCGGTCTCCCGGGGAGCTGTTTTTT
TRBD2	TRBJ2-7	TRBV4-1	NA	CASSPLRGAGSSYEQYF	TGCGCCAGCAGCCCGCTAAGGGGAGCGGGGAGCTCCTACGAGCAGTACTTC
TRBD1	TRBJ1-3	TRBV7-9	NA	CASSFPGQGLSGNTIYF	TGTGCCAGCAGCTTCCCGGGACAGGGGTTATCTGGAAACACCATATATTTT
TRBD2	TRBJ2-5	TRBV30	NA	CAWNEGLDQETQYF	TGTGCCTGGAATGAAGGACTAGACCAAGAGACCCAGTACTTC
TRBD2	TRBJ2-1	TRBV6-2/TRBV6-3	NA	CASSYSTLAELSSYNEQFF	TGTGCCAGCAGTTACTCGACACTAGCGGAACTGAGCTCCTACAATGAGCAGTTCTTC
TRBD1	TRBJ2-7	TRBV19	NA	CARPNRQGSSYEQYF	TGTGCCAGACCGAACCGACAGGGATCTTCCTACGAGCAGTACTTC
TRBD1	TRBJ1-2	TRBV12-3/TRBV12-4	NA	CASSPRQGSDYTF	TGTGCCAGCAGCCCAAGACAGGGCAGCGACTACACCTTC
NA	TRBJ1-2	TRBV27	few	CASSFGFHGQGFYGYTF	TGTGCCAGCAGTTTCGGTTTCCACGGCCAGGGATTCTATGGCTACACCTTC
NA	TRBJ1-6	TRBV4-1	NA	CASSPSNNSPLHF	TGCGCCAGCAGCCCTAGCAATAATTCACCCCTCCACTTT
NA	TRBJ1-4	TRBV6-5	NA	CASSYRPQEKLFF	TGTGCCAGCAGTTACCGCCCCCAGGAAAAACTGTTTTTT
TRBD1	TRBJ2-3	TRBV30	once	CAWSLVGTGADTQYF	TGTGCCTGGAGTTTAGTTGGGACAGGGGCCGATACGCAGTATTTT
TRBD1	TRBJ1-1	TRBV18	few	CASTGTVTEAFF	TGTGCCAGCACGGGGACAGTCACTGAAGCTTTCTTT
NA	TRBJ2-5	TRBV9	NA	CASSGPGVMETQYF	TGTGCCAGCAGCGGCCCGGGAGTAATGGAGACCCAGTACTTC
TRBD2	TRBJ2-4	TRBV9	once	CASSVEGIAGWGNIQYF	TGTGCCAGCAGCGTAGAGGGAATAGCGGGATGGGGAAACATTCAGTACTTC
NA	TRBJ1-2	TRBV4-2	NA	CASSQGTVDGYTF	TGTGCCAGCAGCCAAGGAACAGTCGATGGCTACACCTTC
NA	TRBJ1-5	TRBV28	many	CASSLAPDNQPQHF	TGTGCCAGCAGTTTAGCCCCAGACAATCAGCCCCAGCATTTT
TRBD1	TRBJ1-6	TRBV27	NA	CASSSRLQGGSYNSPLHF	TGTGCCAGCAGTTCCCGTTTACAGGGGGGATCCTATAATTCACCCCTCCACTTT
TRBD1	TRBJ1-3	TRBV30	NA	CAWGGQVISGNTIYF	TGTGCCTGGGGGGGACAGGTCATCTCTGGAAACACCATATATTTT
TRBD1	TRBJ1-2	TRBV5-1	NA	CASKQGEAGGYTF	TGCGCCAGCAAACAGGGGGAGGCTGGTGGCTACACCTTC
NA	TRBJ1-1	TRBV6-6	NA	CASSTPWLLNTEAFF	TGTGCCAGCAGTACCCCGTGGCTTTTGAACACTGAAGCTTTCTTT
TRBD1	TRBJ1-6	TRBV28	once	CASSTPTGPVRSPLHF	TGTGCCAGCAGTACCCCGACAGGGCCAGTAAGGTCACCCCTCCACTTT
TRBD2	TRBJ2-3	TRBV27	NA	CASSSGLAGGMRADTQYF	TGTGCCAGCAGTTCGGGACTAGCGGGAGGGATGAGGGCAGATACGCAGTATTTT
TRBD1	TRBJ1-1	TRBV7-9	few	CASSSLLRQGGGTEAFF	TGTGCCAGCAGCTCCCTCCTTCGACAGGGCGGGGGGACTGAAGCTTTCTTT
TRBD1	TRBJ1-1	TRBV6-5	NA	CASSYDRGWNTEAFF	TGTGCCAGCAGTTACGACAGGGGGTGGAACACTGAAGCTTTCTTT
TRBD2	TRBJ2-3	TRBV5-5	NA	CASSSGTSGRAADTQYF	TGTGCCAGCAGCTCGGGGACTAGCGGGAGGGCCGCAGATACGCAGTATTTT
TRBD1	TRBJ2-1	TRBV27	NA	CASNPGQYSYNEQFF	TGTGCCAGCAACCCGGGACAGTACTCCTACAATGAGCAGTTCTTC
NA	TRBJ2-1	TRBV27	NA	CASTYHNEQFF	TGTGCCAGCACTTATCACAATGAGCAGTTCTTC
TRBD1	TRBJ2-7	TRBV18	NA	CASSPGTGYEQYF	TGTGCCAGCTCACCGGGGACAGGCTACGAGCAGTACTTC
TRBD2	TRBJ2-1	TRBV30	NA	CAWTPGTSGHNEQFF	TGTGCCTGGACCCCGGGGACTAGCGGTCACAATGAGCAGTTCTTC
NA	TRBJ1-2	TRBV5-1	NA	CASSLDRDFLNYGYTF	TGCGCCAGCAGCCTCGACAGAGATTTCCTAAACTATGGCTACACCTTC
NA	TRBJ1-2	TRBV20-1	NA	CSARDKGYTF	TGCAGTGCTAGAGATAAAGGCTACACCTTC
NA	TRBJ1-5	TRBV3-1/TRBV3-2	NA	CASSQDLSQPQHF	TGTGCCAGCAGCCAAGATTTGTCGCAGCCCCAGCATTTT
NA	TRBJ2-4	TRBV21-1	NA	CASTKGQVSALAKNIQYF	TGTGCCAGCACCAAGGGACAGGTATCGGCCCTAGCCAAAAACATTCAGTACTTC
NA	TRBJ1-1	TRBV7-9	NA	CASSLNNPGTEAFF	TGTGCCAGCAGCTTGAACAACCCGGGCACTGAAGCTTTCTTT
TRBD2	TRBJ2-2	TRBV3-1/TRBV3-2	NA	CASSRTSGRGGVTGELFF	TGTGCCAGCAGTCGGACTAGCGGGAGGGGCGGGGTAACCGGGGAGCTGTTTTTT
TRBD1	TRBJ2-7	TRBV29-1	NA	CSVIAGTGDSYEQYF	TGCAGCGTCATCGCAGGGACAGGGGACTCGTACGAGCAGTACTTC
TRBD1	TRBJ1-1	TRBV5-1	NA	CASSLMTGGTEAFF	TGCGCCAGCAGCTTGATGACAGGGGGCACTGAAGCTTTCTTT
NA	TRBJ1-2	TRBV11-2	once	CASSLEGAFHGYTF	TGTGCCAGCAGCTTAGAGGGGGCCTTTCATGGCTACACCTTC
NA	TRBJ2-7	TRBV5-1	NA	CASSSRNYEQYF	TGCGCCAGCAGCTCGCGGAACTACGAGCAGTACTTC
TRBD1	TRBJ1-1	TRBV11-3	NA	CASSSPGQGGRVGAFF	TGTGCCAGCAGCTCACCCGGACAGGGCGGTAGGGTGGGGGCTTTCTTT
NA	TRBJ2-7	TRBV5-1	NA	CASSEGGPTYEQYF	TGCGCCAGCAGCGAGGGGGGGCCGACCTACGAGCAGTACTTC
TRBD1	TRBJ1-3	TRBV7-6	few	CASSLYRDSSGNTIYF	TGTGCCAGCAGCTTATATCGGGACAGCTCTGGAAACACCATATATTTT